These T cell receptor beta chains were read from a single sample in a study of response to subunit inactivated influenza vaccine. One entry per CDR3 protein, called by TCRdb with MiXCR from the RT-PCR reads. This sample carries some 550,000 distinct CDR3 sequences, 20% to 25% of them seen once, and the ten largest clones take 2.8%. These data were also reused for a study on T cells expressing NK-cell markers.

This sample comprised CD4+ T cells sorted from PBMCs, obtained less than 13 days after vaccination. The receptors derive from a man aged 50-60 years who received an inactivated influenza vaccine. CDR3s leave out the opening cysteine and the closing phenylalanine or tryptophan. The order of the fields is V gene, J gene, CDR3 protein.

V: TRBV12-3/TRBV12-4; J: TRBJ2-2; CDR3: ASRTTGTGELF
V: TRBV11-2; J: TRBJ2-3; CDR3: ASQSGTDTDTQY
V: TRBV20-1; J: TRBJ2-5; CDR3: SARENQETQY
V: TRBV29-1; J: TRBJ2-3; CDR3: SVGGISSTDTQY
V: TRBV7-2; J: TRBJ1-3; CDR3: ASSLDPVNSGNTIY
V: TRBV7-2; J: TRBJ2-1; CDR3: ASSKASGSYEQF
V: TRBV30; J: TRBJ2-5; CDR3: AWRPRSNQETQY
V: TRBV20-1; J: TRBJ2-7; CDR3: SASGQSRSYEQY
V: TRBV18; J: TRBJ2-2; CDR3: ASSPPKLAGTGELF
V: TRBV6-5; J: TRBJ1-2; CDR3: ASSYRLRADYGYT
V: TRBV25-1; J: TRBJ2-7; CDR3: ASSASQNTATGLEQY